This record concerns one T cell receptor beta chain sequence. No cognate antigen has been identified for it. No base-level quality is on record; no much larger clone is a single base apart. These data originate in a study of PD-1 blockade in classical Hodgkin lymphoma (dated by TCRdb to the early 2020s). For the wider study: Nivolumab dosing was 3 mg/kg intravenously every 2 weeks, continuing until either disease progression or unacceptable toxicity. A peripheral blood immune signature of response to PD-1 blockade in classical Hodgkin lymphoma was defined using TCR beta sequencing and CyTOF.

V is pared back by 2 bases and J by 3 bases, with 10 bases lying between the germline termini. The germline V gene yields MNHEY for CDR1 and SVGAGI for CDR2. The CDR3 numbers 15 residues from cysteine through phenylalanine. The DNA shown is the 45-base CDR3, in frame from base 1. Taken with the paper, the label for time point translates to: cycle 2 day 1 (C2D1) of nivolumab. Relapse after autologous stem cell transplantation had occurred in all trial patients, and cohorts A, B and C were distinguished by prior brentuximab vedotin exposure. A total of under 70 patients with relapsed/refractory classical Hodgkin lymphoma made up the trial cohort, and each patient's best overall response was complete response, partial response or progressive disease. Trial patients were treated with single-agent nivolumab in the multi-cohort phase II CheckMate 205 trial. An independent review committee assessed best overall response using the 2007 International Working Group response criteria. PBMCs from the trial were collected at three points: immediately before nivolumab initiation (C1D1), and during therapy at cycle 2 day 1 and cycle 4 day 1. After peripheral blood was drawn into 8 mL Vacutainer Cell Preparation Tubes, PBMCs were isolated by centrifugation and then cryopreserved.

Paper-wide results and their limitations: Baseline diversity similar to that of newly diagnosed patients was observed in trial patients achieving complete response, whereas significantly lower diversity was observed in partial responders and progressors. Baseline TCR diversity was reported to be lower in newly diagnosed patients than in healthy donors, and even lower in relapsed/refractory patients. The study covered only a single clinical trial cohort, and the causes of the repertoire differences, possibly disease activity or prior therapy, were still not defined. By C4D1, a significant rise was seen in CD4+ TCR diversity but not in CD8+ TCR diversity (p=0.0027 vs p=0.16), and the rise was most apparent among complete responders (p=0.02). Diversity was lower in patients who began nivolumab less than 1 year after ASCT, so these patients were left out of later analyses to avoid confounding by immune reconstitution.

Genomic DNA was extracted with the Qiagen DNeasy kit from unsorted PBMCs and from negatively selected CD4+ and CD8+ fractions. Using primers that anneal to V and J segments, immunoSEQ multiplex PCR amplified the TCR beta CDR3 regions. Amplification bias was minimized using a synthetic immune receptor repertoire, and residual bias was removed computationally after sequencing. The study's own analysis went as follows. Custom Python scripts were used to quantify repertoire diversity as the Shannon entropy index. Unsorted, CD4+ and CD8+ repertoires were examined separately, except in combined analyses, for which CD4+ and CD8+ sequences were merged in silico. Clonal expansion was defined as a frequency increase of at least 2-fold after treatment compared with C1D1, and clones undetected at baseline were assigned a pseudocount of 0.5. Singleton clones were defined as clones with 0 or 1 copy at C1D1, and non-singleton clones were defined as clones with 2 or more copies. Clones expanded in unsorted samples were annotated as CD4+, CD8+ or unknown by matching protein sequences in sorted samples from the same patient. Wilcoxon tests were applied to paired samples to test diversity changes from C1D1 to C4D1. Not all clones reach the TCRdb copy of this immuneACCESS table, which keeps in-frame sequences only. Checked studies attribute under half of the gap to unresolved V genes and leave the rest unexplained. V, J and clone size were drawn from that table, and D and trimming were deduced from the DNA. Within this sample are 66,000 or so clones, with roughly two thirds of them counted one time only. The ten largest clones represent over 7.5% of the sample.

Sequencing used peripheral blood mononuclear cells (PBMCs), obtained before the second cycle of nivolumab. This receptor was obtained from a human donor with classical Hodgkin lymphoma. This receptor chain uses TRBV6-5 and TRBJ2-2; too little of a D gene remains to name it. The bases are TGTGCCAGCAGTTACGGGGTAGACTACACCGGGGAGCTGTTTTTT. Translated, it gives CASSYGVDYTGELFF.